The 27 T cell receptor beta chains presented below share a single source sample, sequenced in a study of CD8 T cells in Susac syndrome. An input of about 0.5 to 1 ug of RNA was subjected to reverse transcription using random hexamers. TCRdb re-analysed the immunoSEQ multiplex PCR reads in MiXCR, keeping a single row per CDR3 protein. The data show hundreds of thousands of distinct CDR3 sequences, with roughly 93% seen just once and about 0.14% held by the top ten. Sequencing was performed on CD4+ T cells from PBMCs. Receptor source: a human donor with Susac syndrome.

The chain links TRBV14 to TRBJ2-4; D not resolved. V lost 0 bases, J lost 7 bases, and 13 bases lay in between. Germline-derived CDR1 and CDR2 are SGHDN and FVKESK. This CDR3 has 15 residues. The CDR3 DNA reads as TGTGCCAGCAGCCAAGACCTGCGAACGGTGAACATTCAGTACTTC. Protein product: CASSQDLRTVNIQYF.

This sequence joins TRBV5-6 and TRBJ1-6, with TRBD1 identical over 9 bases. Germline-derived CDR1 and CDR2 are SGHDT and YYEEEE. V shed 3 bases, J shed 5 bases, and the junction held 9 bases outside the gene matches. The CDR3 covers 17 residues. The CDR3 sequence: CASSWGTGFAHNSPLHF. CDR3 bases: TGTGCCAGCAGCTGGGGGACAGGGTTCGCTCATAATTCACCCCTCCACTTT.

V is TRBV3-1 and J is TRBJ2-7, with 10 bases lining up with TRBD2. The CDR3 is 15 amino acids. Germline values: CDR1 LGHDT, CDR2 YNNKEL (reference sequence). V dropped 3 bases and J dropped 1; count of bases not matched to a gene: 3. This chain's CDR3 is CASSQPGLASYEQYF. The DNA of the CDR3 is TGTGCCAGCAGCCAGCCGGGACTAGCGTCCTACGAGCAGTACTTC.

The V call is TRBV5-1, the J call TRBJ2-3, with D perhaps matching TRBD1 (7 bases). V was cut by 4 bases and J by 2 bases, with 14 bases left in between. The CDR3 sequence is 15 residues long. From germline, CDR1 is SGHRS and CDR2 YFSETQ. CDR3 in DNA: TGCGCCAGCAGCGGGAGGACAGGAACCACAGATACGCAGTATTTT. It translates to CASSGRTGTTDTQYF.

The rearrangement joins TRBV14 to TRBJ1-2; TRBD1 is a possible D gene (6 bases). The CDR3 runs 13 residues. V was pared by 6 bases and J by 0 bases, with 8 bases between. Germline V CDR1 and CDR2: SGHDN, FVKESK. For the CDR3, the DNA is TGTGCCAGCAGACGGACAGCTAACTATGGCTACACCTTC. Protein: CASRRTANYGYTF.

The V and J genes are TRBV5-1 and TRBJ2-1; 8 positions match TRBD1. The CDR3 spans 14 residues. Germline lookup yields CDR1 SGHRS and CDR2 YFSETQ. V lost 0 bases and J lost 8; bases outside the gene matches: 4. The CDR3 loop is CASSLETGAHEQFF. CDR3 in DNA: TGCGCCAGCAGCTTGGAGACAGGGGCGCATGAGCAGTTCTTC.

This clonotype has a single count. V gene TRBV6-5 combines with J gene TRBJ1-4, with unresolved D. CDR1 MNHEY and CDR2 SVGAGI come from the germline V gene. CDR3 size: 13 residues. Trimming stripped 2 bases from V and 5 bases from J, with 6 bases between. Written as DNA, the CDR3 is TGTGCCAGCAGTTACGTGGCAAATGAAAAACTGTTTTTT. Its protein is CASSYVANEKLFF.

V and J are TRBV9 and TRBJ1-4; D perhaps matches TRBD1 (6 bases). V lost 4 bases and J lost 8, with 18 bases in between. Looked up from germline, CDR1 is SGDLS and CDR2 is YYNGEE. The CDR3 loop spans 15 amino acids. This chain's CDR3 is CASSPGTLPGEKLFF. The CDR3 DNA reads TGTGCCAGCAGCCCGGGGACACTGCCGGGCGAAAAACTGTTTTTT.

The chain joins TRBV30 to TRBJ1-1; maybe TRBD1 (5 bases). V gave up 1 base and J gave up 0 bases, with 6 bases separating them. Per germline, CDR1 GTSNPN and CDR2 SVGIG (reference sequence). The length of the CDR3 is 13 residues. CDR3: CAWSAGVNTEAFF. CDR3 bases: TGTGCCTGGAGTGCGGGGGTGAACACTGAAGCTTTCTTT.

The rearrangement uses TRBV30 and TRBJ1-6; D gene uncertain. Trimming cost V 0 bases and J 4 bases, with 16 bases left between them. Per germline, CDR1 GTSNPN and CDR2 SVGIG (reference sequence). The CDR3 has 17 residues. CDR3 nucleotides: TGTGCCTGGAGTGTGTCGCTGGTTCCTACTTATAATTCACCCCTCCACTTT. This gives the protein CAWSVSLVPTYNSPLHF.

The J gene is TRBJ2-3, the V gene TRBV10-3; possibly TRBD2 for D (6 bases). The CDR3 runs to 14 residues. Germline loops: CDR1 ENHRY, CDR2 SYGVKD. Between the trimmed V and J ends, which lost 6 bases and 0 bases, there was a span of 10 bases. CDR3 nucleotides: TGTGCCATCAGCGGCGGGGAGAGCACAGATACGCAGTATTTT. Encoded protein: CAISGGESTDTQYF.

The chain joins TRBV20-1 to TRBJ2-3; D might be TRBD2 (6 bases). The CDR3 consists of 12 residues. Trimming took off 6 bases at V and 4 bases at J, with 11 bases between the two ends. Germline loops: CDR1 DFQATT, CDR2 SNEGSKA (reference sequence). The CDR3 loop reads CSALALADTQYF. In DNA, the CDR3 is TGCAGTGCACTAGCCCTGGCAGATACGCAGTATTTT.

This clonotype showed up just once. The chain joins TRBV9 to TRBJ2-1; a weak D match, TRBD2 (6 bases). The V end lost 0 bases, the J end lost 5 bases, and 18 bases lay between the germline ends. The germline V gene encodes CDR1 SGDLS and CDR2 YYNGEE. The CDR3 spans 17 residues. The CDR3 loop is CASSVDILTSSHNEQFF. DNA for the CDR3: TGTGCCAGCAGCGTAGATATTTTGACTAGTTCCCACAATGAGCAGTTCTTC. The variable domain in full, with the rest retrieved from reference TRBV9 and TRBJ2-1, is DSGVTQTPKHLITATGQRVTLRCSPRSGDLSVYWYQQSLDQGLQFLIQYYNGEERAKGNILERFSAQQFPDLHSELNLSSLELGDSALYFCASSVDILTSSHNEQFFGPGTRLTVL.

The chain links TRBV9 to TRBJ2-2; D ambiguous. In germline, CDR1 is SGDLS, CDR2 YYNGEE. The CDR3 is 15 residues long. V was cut by 4 bases and J by 0 bases, with 10 bases left in between. The CDR3 DNA reads TGTGCCAGCAGCCGAGACCCTACGAACACCGGGGAGCTGTTTTTT. Translation: CASSRDPTNTGELFF.

This clonotype was found a few times. V usage is TRBV12-3 or TRBV12-4 and J usage is TRBJ1-6; D is unclear. V was shortened by 1 base and J by 7 bases, with 8 bases between the two germline ends. The CDR3 totals 14 residues. The CDR3 loop reads CASSLGAVNSPLHF. The CDR3 DNA follows: TGTGCCAGCAGTTTAGGGGCAGTGAATTCACCCCTCCACTTT.

The gene calls are TRBV7-3 and TRBJ1-2; D not resolved. Germline CDR1 SGHTA, CDR2 FQGTGA. CDR3 length equals 14 residues. Trimming shortened V by 2 bases and J by 6 bases, and 13 bases separated the two germline ends. The CDR3 spells CASSLGPSGDGYTF. The CDR3 DNA follows: TGTGCCAGCAGCTTAGGTCCGAGTGGGGATGGCTACACCTTC.

V and J are TRBV7-9 and TRBJ2-3; possible D gene TRBD2, 5 bases. The CDR3 contains 12 residues. V was pared by 5 bases and J by 9 bases, with 12 bases between. Germline values: CDR1 SEHNR, CDR2 FQNEAQ (reference sequence). The CDR3 DNA follows: TGTGCCAGCAGCCAAGTGGGAGACACGCAGTATTTT. It translates to CASSQVGDTQYF.

The chain uses TRBV6-5 and TRBJ1-5; possibly TRBD1 for D (6 bases). The CDR3 is 15 residues long. Germline V lookup: CDR1 MNHEY, CDR2 SVGAGI. Trimming shortened V by 4 bases and J by 2 bases, and 12 bases separated the two germline ends. In nucleotides, the CDR3 is TGTGCCAGCAGTTCTCTCTCAGGGGGCAATCAGCCCCAGCATTTT. Encoded protein: CASSSLSGGNQPQHF.

The chain carries TRBV10-3 and TRBJ2-7; 7 positions agree with TRBD1. CDR3 size: 13 residues. The V gene's germline CDR1 is ENHRY and CDR2 SYGVKD. The V segment lost 4 bases and the J segment 1 base; nucleotides outside the gene matches: 1. The CDR3 nucleotides read TGTGCCATCAGTGTGGGACAGTCCTACGAGCAGTACTTC. Protein sequence: CAISVGQSYEQYF.

This clonotype was seen more than once but under ten times. The V and J genes are TRBV9 and TRBJ2-5, with 8 bases aligning to TRBD1. The germline CDR1 and CDR2 sequences are SGDLS and YYNGEE. CDR3 length: 14 residues. J lost 5 bases, V lost 3 bases, and 6 bases had no gene match. CDR3 bases: TGTGCCAGCAGCGGGGGACAGGAAGGGGAGACCCAGTACTTC. Translation gives CASSGGQEGETQYF.

The chain recombines TRBV7-2 with TRBJ2-7; D is uncertain. V was shortened by 4 bases and J by 7 bases, with 14 bases between the two germline ends. The CDR3 runs to 13 residues. Germline V CDR1 and CDR2: SGHTA, FQGNSA. CDR3 nucleotides: TGTGCCAGCAGCTCGGCCAATTTCGGGGAGCAGTACTTC. Amino acid sequence: CASSSANFGEQYF.

This clonotype was counted once. This chain connects TRBV7-8 to TRBJ2-7, with 8 bases that match TRBD1. CDR1 and CDR2 from the germline V gene are SGHVS and FQNEAQ. The CDR3 length is 16 residues. V lost 1 base to trimming and J lost 2 bases; unmatched junction nucleotides: 7. The CDR3 reads CASSLVTQGAPYEQYF. The DNA of the CDR3 is TGTGCCAGCAGCTTAGTTACGCAGGGGGCACCCTACGAGCAGTACTTC.

The rearrangement joins TRBV6-5 to TRBJ2-3; weak D call: TRBD2 (5 bases). Germline assignment: CDR1 MNHEY and CDR2 SVGAGI. The V gene lost 7 bases and the J gene lost 12 bases, with 17 bases spanning the gap. The CDR3 sequence is 12 residues long. The CDR3 DNA follows: TGTGCCAGCAATCACGAGGGCCAGTCCCAGTATTTT. Residues: CASNHEGQSQYF.

This clonotype was counted a single time. The rearrangement uses TRBV6-2 or TRBV6-3 and TRBJ2-7; D tentatively fits TRBD1 or TRBD2 (5 bases each). The length of the CDR3 is 13 residues. V was trimmed by 8 bases and J by 0 bases, leaving 11 bases between them. Germline V gene sequence: CDR1 MNHEY, CDR2 SVGEGT. Written as DNA, the CDR3 is TGTGCCAGCCGGGACCAGAGCTCCTACGAGCAGTACTTC. Protein product: CASRDQSSYEQYF.

The V gene is TRBV4-3, the J gene TRBJ1-1; D is uncertain. The germline V gene encodes CDR1 LGHNA and CDR2 YSLEER. This CDR3 comprises 12 residues. V lost 1 base, J lost 11 bases, and 11 bases lay in between. In DNA form, the CDR3 reads TGCGCCAGCAGCCAAGGGGGTCTGCTGGCTTTCTTT. It yields the protein CASSQGGLLAFF.

The V and J genes are TRBV29-1 and TRBJ2-1; perhaps TRBD2 as D (7 bases). The CDR3 has 12 amino acids. The germline CDR1 and CDR2 sequences are SQVTM and ANQGSEA. CDR3 in amino acids: CRGGGLNNEQFF. CDR3 nucleotides: TGCAGAGGGGGGGGGCTTAACAATGAGCAGTTCTTC.

The chain has TRBV9 and TRBJ2-1; 8 positions match TRBD1. The J segment lost 2 bases and the V segment lost 2 bases, leaving 3 bases of the junction unmatched. This CDR3 is built from 15 residues. Germline V CDR1 and CDR2: SGDLS, YYNGEE. The DNA of the CDR3 is TGTGCCAGCAGCGTGTTGGACAGGGCCTACAATGAGCAGTTCTTC. Protein product: CASSVLDRAYNEQFF.